This TCR beta chain originates from a study of regulatory T cells in long-lasting Graves disease. J lost 4 bases, V lost 4 bases, and 5 bases had no gene match. The germline CDR1 and CDR2 sequences are MDHEN and SYDVKM. The CDR3 is 14 residues long. Time point noted: newly diagnosed GD, antithyroid drugs for less than 3 months. Construction of the TCR library relied on RNA isolated from PBMCs. Building the TCR beta libraries relied on iRepertoire HTBI primers, and CDR3 regions underwent Arm-PCR. TCRdb reprocessed the multiplex PCR reads with MiXCR, giving one entry per CDR3 protein. The sample yields over 400,000 distinct CDR3 sequences, 14% seen once. This clonotype was counted at least ten times. The same sample was also used in a study of T cells in Graves' hyperthyroidism and ophthalmopathy.

V is TRBV28 and J is TRBJ1-1; 8 nucleotides line up with TRBD1. The clonotype comes from a woman between 50 and 59 years old with Graves disease. The source was peripheral blood mononuclear cells (PBMCs), collected at new diagnosis, from a patient treated with antithyroid drugs. CDR3 sequence (DNA): TGTGCCAGCAGTTCCAGGGGGCTTATCACTGAAGCTTTCTTT. Translated, it gives CASSSRGLITEAFF.